Below, one T cell receptor beta chain is given with its context. Its antigen is undetermined. The source of the sample is a study of radiotherapy plus CTLA-4 blockade in lung cancer. Study in general: Roughly 17% of patients responded objectively, and around 32% achieved disease control. Study-wide findings and caveats: Expansion of tumor-derived TCR clones was observed in blood after radiotherapy plus ipilimumab. Alongside interferon-beta, early blood T cell clone dynamics were reportedly the best predictor of response.

Germline V CDR1 and CDR2: MNHEY, SVGAGI. V shed 5 bases and J shed 2 bases, with 10 bases lying between them. The CDR3 is made up of 13 amino acids. The repertoire was sequenced with immunoSEQ multiplex PCR; TCRdb's copy has only in-frame clones and lacks some. The repertoire holds some 78,000 clones, with approximately 84% as singletons. Treatment of patients with chemo-refractory metastatic non-small-cell lung cancer consisted of focal radiation plus CTLA-4 blockade with ipilimumab. This sample comprised peripheral blood, obtained from a patient treated with radiotherapy plus ipilimumab. The chain uses TRBV6-5 and TRBJ2-7, with D possibly matching TRBD1 (6 bases). The TCR comes from a human donor with non-small cell lung cancer who had a partial response to radiotherapy plus ipilimumab. The CDR3 spells CASSRDTPYEQYF. The CDR3 DNA reads as TGTGCCAGCAGTCGGGACACTCCCTACGAGCAGTACTTC.